This T cell receptor (beta chain) came from a study of OX40 agonist ivuxolimab in advanced cancers. Study-wide background: Hepatocellular carcinoma, melanoma, renal cell or head and neck cancer affected the dose-escalation patients. At around 81% male, the cohort had a mean age of 60 years, ranging from 23 to 79. Prior checkpoint blockade (anti-PD-1, anti-PD-L1 or anti-CTLA-4) was permitted; approximately 40% had it. Regarding the study as a whole: Certain nonresponders additionally had low normalized T-cell clonal expansion.

Deletions cut 8 bases from V and 4 bases from J, with 14 bases between. The CDR3 totals 14 residues. Per germline, CDR1 LNHDA and CDR2 SQIVND (reference sequence). This clone was detected once. Its specificity is unknown. The method was immunoSEQ multiplex PCR; TCRdb's version includes in-frame clones alone and lacks a portion of them. The repertoire includes fewer than 70,000 clones, about nine tenths of them detected once, and roughly 1% sits in the top ten. Source: CD4+ or CD8+ T cells sorted from blood, taken in a trial of the OX40 agonist ivuxolimab. The receptor was isolated from an adult with an advanced solid tumor such as melanoma, head and neck, liver or kidney cancer. The chain recombines TRBV19 with TRBJ2-2; either TRBD1 or TRBD2 may supply D (5 bases each). As DNA, the CDR3 is TGTGCCAGTTCCGGGACCCGCGTCACCGGGGAGCTGTTTTTT. Translated, it gives CASSGTRVTGELFF.